Listed below are T cell receptor beta chains from one sample, sequenced in a study of shared clonotypes between healthy human individuals. Clones were read by immunoSEQ multiplex PCR, and TCRdb kept only the in-frame ones, dropping some. The table shows roughly 700,000 clones, with roughly 70% occurring only once. What was sequenced was memory CD4+ T cells sorted from blood. The source is a woman in her 30s in good health. Each CDR3 is given with its conserved first and last residue. Fields, in order: CDR3 protein, J gene, V gene, D gene, clone size. A D gene is named only where the DNA matches it firmly. A clone size is listed for some rows: how often the clone was seen (once, few, many), or a class if it is expanded.

CDR3aa: CSVGAAGELFF
j_gene: TRBJ2-2
v_gene: TRBV29-1
d_gene: .
abundance: .

CDR3aa: CASSLKGRGSYEQYF
j_gene: TRBJ2-7
v_gene: TRBV27
d_gene: .
abundance: .

CDR3aa: CASSRDTLSNQPQHF
j_gene: TRBJ1-5
v_gene: TRBV7-2
d_gene: .
abundance: .

CDR3aa: CASSLRPDRPSSYNEQFF
j_gene: TRBJ2-1
v_gene: TRBV5-1
d_gene: TRBD1
abundance: .

CDR3aa: CSVVVLGGYEQYF
j_gene: TRBJ2-7
v_gene: TRBV29-1
d_gene: .
abundance: .

CDR3aa: CASSVQAGDSYEQYF
j_gene: TRBJ2-7
v_gene: TRBV5-1
d_gene: .
abundance: .

CDR3aa: CASSHRGSTDTQYF
j_gene: TRBJ2-3
v_gene: TRBV5-1
d_gene: TRBD1
abundance: few

CDR3aa: CASSPLAGSYNEQFF
j_gene: TRBJ2-1
v_gene: TRBV7-6
d_gene: TRBD2
abundance: .

CDR3aa: CASSQQAGGRNEQFF
j_gene: TRBJ2-1
v_gene: TRBV4-2
d_gene: TRBD2
abundance: .

CDR3aa: CASSVGGVQNIQYF
j_gene: TRBJ2-4
v_gene: TRBV9
d_gene: .
abundance: many

CDR3aa: CSGAGNTEAFF
j_gene: TRBJ1-1
v_gene: TRBV20-1
d_gene: .
abundance: .

CDR3aa: CASSFSTDTQYF
j_gene: TRBJ2-3
v_gene: TRBV28
d_gene: .
abundance: .

CDR3aa: CAISESGGQSSGANVLTF
j_gene: TRBJ2-6
v_gene: TRBV10-3
d_gene: .
abundance: .

CDR3aa: CASSYSRGVDYGYTF
j_gene: TRBJ1-2
v_gene: TRBV6-5
d_gene: TRBD1
abundance: .

CDR3aa: CASSVDGGQGYEQYF
j_gene: TRBJ2-7
v_gene: TRBV9
d_gene: TRBD1
abundance: .

CDR3aa: CASSLWVQSANTGELFF
j_gene: TRBJ2-2
v_gene: TRBV27
d_gene: .
abundance: .

CDR3aa: CASSLTFGAGGGTDTQYF
j_gene: TRBJ2-3
v_gene: TRBV7-2
d_gene: TRBD2
abundance: .

CDR3aa: CASTSSGSYEQYF
j_gene: TRBJ2-7
v_gene: TRBV27
d_gene: .
abundance: many

CDR3aa: CASSPPSGRNEQFF
j_gene: TRBJ2-1
v_gene: TRBV18
d_gene: TRBD2
abundance: .

CDR3aa: CASSRRTGGAFPYEQYF
j_gene: TRBJ2-7
v_gene: TRBV27
d_gene: TRBD1
abundance: .

CDR3aa: CASSSLSGRNAGELFF
j_gene: TRBJ2-2
v_gene: TRBV6-5
d_gene: .
abundance: .

CDR3aa: CASSKGGWNSPLHF
j_gene: TRBJ1-6
v_gene: TRBV6-5
d_gene: TRBD1
abundance: .

CDR3aa: CASSGPPSGRAVEQFF
j_gene: TRBJ2-1
v_gene: TRBV9
d_gene: TRBD2
abundance: .

CDR3aa: CASSQVILVGETQYF
j_gene: TRBJ2-5
v_gene: TRBV4-1
d_gene: .
abundance: .

CDR3aa: CASSDLEAGEQFF
j_gene: TRBJ2-1
v_gene: TRBV18
d_gene: .
abundance: .

CDR3aa: CASSLPGQNTEAFF
j_gene: TRBJ1-1
v_gene: TRBV6-5
d_gene: .
abundance: .

CDR3aa: CASSLVGFGGGSSYEQYF
j_gene: TRBJ2-7
v_gene: TRBV11-2
d_gene: TRBD2
abundance: .

CDR3aa: CASSQNGDMSYGYTF
j_gene: TRBJ1-2
v_gene: TRBV18
d_gene: .
abundance: .

CDR3aa: CASSPYRGSGYTF
j_gene: TRBJ1-2
v_gene: TRBV7-2
d_gene: .
abundance: .

CDR3aa: CASSLESWSPVLTF
j_gene: TRBJ2-6
v_gene: TRBV5-1
d_gene: .
abundance: .

CDR3aa: CAWADPTGRNFNSPLHF
j_gene: TRBJ1-6
v_gene: TRBV30
d_gene: .
abundance: .

CDR3aa: CASSVMSGGSYEQYF
j_gene: TRBJ2-7
v_gene: TRBV2
d_gene: TRBD2
abundance: .

CDR3aa: CASRPQGAPTEAFF
j_gene: TRBJ1-1
v_gene: TRBV5-4
d_gene: TRBD1
abundance: few

CDR3aa: CASSPRGGTPSRDEQYF
j_gene: TRBJ2-7
v_gene: TRBV11-2
d_gene: .
abundance: .

CDR3aa: CASSEQGQGPGEKLFF
j_gene: TRBJ1-4
v_gene: TRBV25-1
d_gene: TRBD1
abundance: .

CDR3aa: CASSLARTYNEKLFF
j_gene: TRBJ1-4
v_gene: TRBV7-6
d_gene: .
abundance: .

CDR3aa: CASSRLAGPYEQYF
j_gene: TRBJ2-7
v_gene: TRBV6-5
d_gene: TRBD2
abundance: .

CDR3aa: CASSFGTPTNYGYTF
j_gene: TRBJ1-2
v_gene: TRBV5-1
d_gene: .
abundance: .

CDR3aa: CASSQIKGSQGAHQPQHF
j_gene: TRBJ1-5
v_gene: TRBV14
d_gene: TRBD1
abundance: .

CDR3aa: CASRRTIYETQYF
j_gene: TRBJ2-5
v_gene: TRBV7-2
d_gene: .
abundance: .

CDR3aa: CASSEYNYGYTF
j_gene: TRBJ1-2
v_gene: TRBV2
d_gene: .
abundance: .

CDR3aa: CASSDGPGANVLTF
j_gene: TRBJ2-6
v_gene: TRBV10-2
d_gene: .
abundance: few

CDR3aa: CASSEMGRGNTEAFF
j_gene: TRBJ1-1
v_gene: TRBV2
d_gene: .
abundance: .

CDR3aa: CASSEVGGLQETQYF
j_gene: TRBJ2-5
v_gene: TRBV25-1
d_gene: .
abundance: .

CDR3aa: CASRPDRDRAYEQYF
j_gene: TRBJ2-7
v_gene: TRBV6-6
d_gene: TRBD1
abundance: .

CDR3aa: CASSLVFGTEETQYF
j_gene: TRBJ2-5
v_gene: TRBV11-2
d_gene: TRBD1
abundance: .

CDR3aa: CASSSGQRNTEAFF
j_gene: TRBJ1-1
v_gene: TRBV5-5
d_gene: TRBD1
abundance: .

CDR3aa: CSGGGTGTRFSTDTQYF
j_gene: TRBJ2-3
v_gene: TRBV29-1
d_gene: TRBD1
abundance: .